Below, 26 T cell receptor beta chains from the same sample are listed, as sequenced in a study of breast tumors, draining lymph nodes, adjacent tissues. Axillary draining lymph nodes of breast cancer patients supplied the node samples. TCRdb passed the multiplex PCR reads through MiXCR, listing each CDR3 protein once. The data show fewer than 250,000 distinct CDR3 sequences, with 32% seen just once and 1.2% to 1.5% held by the top ten. The sequenced material came from axillary lymph node tissue. The receptor source for this set is a female donor with breast cancer. Some clones in this sample may be carry-over from other donors' samples.

There are many counts of this clonotype. V gene TRBV4-3 combines with J gene TRBJ1-4; D is undetermined. Germline V gene sequence: CDR1 LGHNA, CDR2 YSLEER. CDR3 length equals 15 residues. V dropped 4 bases and J dropped 6 bases, with 15 bases sitting between them. CDR3: CASSRARANYEKLFF. CDR3 DNA sequence: TGCGCCAGCAGCCGAGCCCGGGCCAATTATGAAAAACTGTTTTTT.

The CDR3 DNA reads TGTGCCAGCATCTATCTGGCTGAAGAGCTACTACAAGAGACCCAGTACTTC. Its translation is CASIYLAEELLQETQYF. The chain uses TRBV2 and TRBJ2-5; D remains unclear. This CDR3 is built from 17 residues. The germline CDR1 and CDR2 sequences are SNHLY and FYNNEI. V lost 7 bases and J 2 bases, leaving 23 bases between the germline ends.

There are a few counts of this clonotype. The chain is built from TRBV6-1 and TRBJ2-1, with D perhaps TRBD1 (6 bases). This CDR3 has 15 residues. Trimming stripped 7 bases from V and 3 bases from J, with 16 bases between. Germline values: CDR1 MNHNS, CDR2 SASEGT. The CDR3 loop reads CASTPTGSVYNEQFF. CDR3 bases: TGTGCCAGCACCCCTACAGGGTCGGTCTACAATGAGCAGTTCTTC.

This clonotype was found many times. The chain uses TRBV29-1 and TRBJ1-3; D ambiguous. Trimming cost V 4 bases and J 2 bases, with 12 bases left between them. In germline, CDR1 is SQVTM, CDR2 ANQGSEA. This CDR3 region has 14 residues. The CDR3 sequence: CSVVEATTGNTIYF. The CDR3 coding sequence is TGCAGCGTTGTGGAGGCCACAACTGGAAACACCATATATTTT.

This sequence joins TRBV9 and TRBJ2-3; 9 bases align to TRBD2. V dropped 3 bases and J dropped 1; count of bases not matched to a gene: 12. CDR3 length: 18 residues. Germline CDR1 reads SGDLS; CDR2 reads YYNGEE. This CDR3 reads CASSALLAGRVGTDTQYF. Written as DNA, the CDR3 is TGTGCCAGCAGCGCCCTACTAGCGGGTCGAGTGGGCACAGATACGCAGTATTTT.

The genes are TRBV29-1 and TRBJ1-6, with TRBD1 matching 7 bases. The length of the CDR3 is 17 residues. Per the germline V gene, CDR1 is SQVTM and CDR2 is ANQGSEA. V trimming: 4 bases; J trimming: 5 bases; junction bases outside the gene matches: 14. The CDR3 DNA follows: TGCAGCGTTGGGACCCAGTACGAGGGACAGAATAATTCACCCCTCCACTTT. Translating it yields CSVGTQYEGQNNSPLHF.

This rearrangement joins TRBV20-1 to TRBJ1-1; the match to TRBD1 covers 9 bases. Per germline, CDR1 DFQATT and CDR2 SNEGSKA (reference sequence). The J segment lost 8 bases and the V segment lost 2 bases, leaving 12 bases of the junction unmatched. CDR3 length equals 15 residues. The CDR3 DNA is TGCAGTGCTAGACCTACAGGGGGCAGAGCCTCCGAAGCTTTCTTT. Translated: CSARPTGGRASEAFF.

The chain employs TRBV29-1 and TRBJ2-3; the match to TRBD1 covers 8 bases. This CDR3 has 14 residues. The germline gives CDR1 SQVTM, CDR2 ANQGSEA. With 8 bases clipped from V and 11 bases from J, the junction kept 18 bases outside the gene matches. The CDR3 spells CSPRDRRLPREQYF. The CDR3 nucleotides read TGCAGCCCTCGGGACAGGAGGCTACCTCGGGAGCAGTATTTT.

DNA for the CDR3: TGTGCCAGCAGACTGCGGGAGGGGACCTACAATGAGCAGTTCTTC. Its protein is CASRLREGTYNEQFF. The chain recombines TRBV27 with TRBJ2-1; 9 nucleotides agree with TRBD2. The CDR3 covers 15 residues. Germline trimming cut 6 bases from V and 2 bases from J; bases unmatched to any gene: 5. Germline V gene lookup returns CDR1 MNHEY and CDR2 SMNVEV (reference sequence).

This chain joins TRBV7-2 and TRBJ2-5; D is unclear. Trimming stripped 5 bases from V and 10 bases from J, with 14 bases between. This CDR3 is built from 12 residues. CDR1 and CDR2 (germline): SGHTA, FQGNSA. CDR3 DNA: TGTGCCAGCAGCCATCCCCCGGGTGACCAGTACTTC. Translating it yields CASSHPPGDQYF.

On this clonotype: This could be a read error, since a much larger clone is one nucleotide away. The CDR3 DNA follows: TGCAGTGCTACAGACACTTGGGGACTTGCGGGGAGGCATGAGCAGTTCTTC. It yields the protein CSATDTWGLAGRHEQFF. The chain recombines TRBV20-1 with TRBJ2-1; weak D call: TRBD2 (6 bases). In germline, CDR1 is DFQATT, CDR2 SNEGSKA (reference sequence). This CDR3 contains 17 residues. The V end was cut by 4 bases, the J end by 8 bases, with 27 bases between.

The chain has TRBV6-6 and TRBJ1-1; tentatively, D is TRBD1 (5 bases). Germline CDR1 MNHNY, CDR2 SVGAGI (reference sequence). This CDR3 is 11 amino acids long. V was trimmed by 5 bases and J by 12 bases, leaving 13 bases between them. CDR3 residues: CASSDPRGPFF. The CDR3 DNA reads as TGTGCCAGCAGTGATCCTCGGGGACCTTTCTTT.

The V and J genes are TRBV29-1 and TRBJ2-7; possible D gene TRBD1, 6 bases. The CDR3 runs 13 residues. V was clipped by 5 bases and J by 8 bases, with 19 bases between them. CDR1 SQVTM and CDR2 ANQGSEA come from the germline V gene. Here the CDR3 reads CSVSRNRAYKQYF. The DNA for the CDR3 is TGCAGCGTTTCCCGGAACAGGGCATACAAGCAGTACTTC.

This clonotype was seen at least ten times. The J gene is TRBJ1-2, the V gene TRBV6-6, with no clear D. The CDR3 is 11 residues long. Trimming took 10 bases from V and 6 from J, leaving 12 bases between them. Per germline, CDR1 MNHNY and CDR2 SVGAGI (reference sequence). CDR3 in DNA: TGTGCCACTCGTGGGCAGAATGGCTACACCTTC. This encodes CATRGQNGYTF.

This clonotype has a count of ten or more. The J gene is TRBJ2-5, the V gene TRBV7-2, with 7 bases lining up with TRBD1. CDR1 and CDR2 (germline): SGHTA, FQGNSA. J gave up 2 bases and V 6 bases, and 21 bases lay outside the gene matches. This CDR3 comprises 19 residues. CDR3 nucleotide sequence: TGTGCCAGCAGTCTAAAAACAGGGGCGGGCCGAACGGGTCAAGAGACCCAGTACTTC. This encodes CASSLKTGAGRTGQETQYF.

The genes are TRBV9 and TRBJ1-6; possible D gene TRBD1, 5 bases. Trimming pared 2 bases from V and 8 bases from J, leaving 17 bases between. CDR3 size: 16 residues. CDR1 and CDR2 from the germline V gene are SGDLS and YYNGEE. Written as DNA, the CDR3 is TGTGCCAGCAGCGTCTCAGCGGGGGGGAGTCATTCACCCCTCCACTTT. It yields the protein CASSVSAGGSHSPLHF.

The J gene is TRBJ2-6, the V gene TRBV9, with 12 bases matching TRBD2. Germline values: CDR1 SGDLS, CDR2 YYNGEE. J gave up 9 bases and V 4 bases, and 11 bases lay outside the gene matches. The CDR3 contains 17 residues. CDR3: CASSTGLAGGVGNVLTF. The CDR3 nucleotides read TGTGCCAGCAGCACGGGACTAGCGGGTGGGGTGGGCAACGTCCTGACTTTC.

The chain recombines TRBV2 with TRBJ2-3; D perhaps matches TRBD1 (6 bases). Per the germline V gene, CDR1 is SNHLY and CDR2 is FYNNEI. This CDR3 comprises 15 residues. V was clipped by 7 bases and J by 5 bases, with 19 bases between them. The CDR3 DNA sequence: TGTGCCAGCATACAGGGAACAGCGAGGAGAGATACGCAGTATTTT. This gives the protein CASIQGTARRDTQYF.

This clonotype was found many times. This chain connects TRBV3-1 to TRBJ2-7, with 10 bases fitting TRBD2. This CDR3 comprises 14 residues. Losses at the gene ends were 6 bases for V and 3 bases for J; bases not matched to a gene: 5. CDR1 and CDR2 (germline): LGHDT, YNNKEL (reference sequence). The CDR3 region has the DNA TGTGCCAGCAGACTAGCGGGATCCCACTACGAGCAGTACTTC. The encoded protein is CASRLAGSHYEQYF.

As regards this clonotype: Compared with germline, one end of the junction differs, possibly owing to a read error. V is TRBV20-1 and J is TRBJ2-1; no reliable D call. The germline V gene encodes CDR1 DFQATT and CDR2 SNEGSKA (reference sequence). The CDR3 covers 10 residues. The CDR3 protein is CGARRNVQFF. DNA of the CDR3: TGCGGCGCCCGCAGGAATGTGCAGTTCTTC.

This clonotype was observed many times. The chain is built from TRBV5-1 and TRBJ2-1, with TRBD2 matching 8 bases. Germline V gene lookup returns CDR1 SGHRS and CDR2 YFSETQ. V gave up 6 bases and J gave up 0 bases; unmatched junction bases: 17. The CDR3 runs 19 residues. The CDR3 loop reads CASTGISGNNLPSYNEQFF. The CDR3 bases are TGCGCCAGCACGGGGATTAGCGGGAATAACCTCCCCTCCTACAATGAGCAGTTCTTC.

V and J are TRBV7-3 and TRBJ2-5, with D possibly called TRBD1 or TRBD2 (7 bases each). The V end was cut by 4 bases, the J end by 8 bases, with 17 bases between. CDR1 and CDR2 from the germline V gene are SGHTA and FQGTGA. CDR3 length: 14 amino acids. The chain's CDR3 is CASSSGGGGATQYF. CDR3 DNA: TGTGCCAGCAGCTCAGGGGGGGGAGGAGCAACCCAGTACTTC.

With regard to this clonotype: Relative to the germline gene, one junction end is altered; a read error may explain this. This chain uses TRBV7-8 with TRBJ2-5, with 7 bases fitting TRBD1. Germline-derived CDR1 and CDR2 are SGHVS and FQNEAQ. This CDR3 region has 10 residues. The CDR3 DNA is TGTGCCAGCAGCTTAGGGGGACAGAACTTC. Translation: CASSLGGQNF.

There are many counts of this clonotype. The V call is TRBV18, the J call TRBJ2-7, with 11 bases fitting TRBD1. The CDR3 is made up of 15 amino acids. CDR1 is KGHSH and CDR2 is LQKENI in the germline V gene. The trim removed 4 bases at V and 2 bases at J, leaving 4 bases unmatched. CDR3 nucleotide sequence: TGTGCCAGCTCACGGGACAGGGGGATAACCTACGAGCAGTACTTC. Its protein product is CASSRDRGITYEQYF.

In this sample, this clonotype turned up many times. CDR3 residues: CASSLRQNNSPLHF. CDR3 nucleotides: TGTGCCAGCAGCTTACGTCAAAACAATTCACCCCTCCACTTT. V is TRBV7-9 and J is TRBJ1-6; no reliable D call. Germline values: CDR1 SEHNR, CDR2 FQNEAQ (reference sequence). Trimming left V 2 bases short and J 7 bases short, with 9 bases between. CDR3 length: 14 amino acids.

This clonotype was found a few times. A much bigger clone sits one base away, suggesting this may be a read error. The rearrangement uses TRBV7-9 and TRBJ2-1; D may be TRBD1 (7 bases). The germline V gene encodes CDR1 SEHNR and CDR2 FQNEAQ (reference sequence). The CDR3 has 15 amino acids. CDR3 nucleotides: TGTGCCAGCAGCTCCGGAGGGACAGTCTACAATGAGCAGCTCTTC. Amino acids: CASSSGGTVYNEQLF.